This paragraph covers one T cell receptor beta chain sequence. Profiling relied on immunoSEQ multiplex PCR, and the TCRdb table lists in-frame clones only, not all of them. The profile shows about 110,000 clones, 88% of them singletons. This sample stems from a study of cytomegalovirus exposure and HLA in healthy donors. The germline CDR1 and CDR2 sequences are MGHRA and YSYEKL. This CDR3 has 14 amino acids. V was pared by 4 bases and J by 2 bases, with 0 bases of the junction left unmatched. The TCR comes from a woman aged 25 to 39 in good health and CMV-seropositive. The chain has TRBV4-1 and TRBJ2-7, with 12 bases identical to TRBD2. The sample taken for sequencing was PBMCs. The CDR3 here is CASSPSGRAYEQYF. The CDR3 nucleotides read TGCGCCAGCAGCCCTAGCGGGAGGGCCTACGAGCAGTACTTC.